This T cell receptor (beta chain) was identified during a study of siplizumab effects on memory and regulatory T cells. Of note for this clone: Its cognate antigen is unknown.

Each sample contributed approximately 96,000 TCR templates to the assay. Some clones are missing from TCRdb's copy, which holds only in-frame ones; the method was immunoSEQ multiplex PCR. The data show roughly 62,000 clones, 79% seen once. The CDR3 length is 13 residues. Germline lookup yields CDR1 LGHNT and CDR2 FRNRAP. Trimming removed 3 bases from V and 1 base from J, with 6 bases in between. General study results and limits: Of the proliferating CD4+ or CD8+ clones, roughly 80-96% lacked a naive or memory phenotype that could be assigned. Assignment to unstimulated subsets succeeded for only a minor fraction of the alloreactive clones.

The sequence was obtained from a human donor in good health. This chain uses TRBV12-5 with TRBJ1-1; D is ambiguous. Sequences were obtained from memory CD4+ T cells sorted from blood. The CDR3: CASGLWGNTEAFF. In nucleotides, the CDR3 is TGTGCTAGTGGTTTATGGGGGAACACTGAAGCTTTCTTT.